The 26 T cell receptor beta chains below come from one sample, sequenced in a study of T-cell reconstitution after alpha-beta-depleted transplantation in children. During its preparation, the TCRbeta library received unique molecular identifiers. MiXCR, run by TCRdb on the PCR reads, gives a single entry per CDR3 protein. Counted here are 200,000 to 250,000 distinct CDR3 sequences, less than 9% occurring once; the ten biggest clones make up 5% to 8%. The sample was PBMCs, mostly from graft donor cells, taken 180 days after TCRalphabeta/CD19-depleted stem cell transplant. The receptors originated from a male patient younger than 18 who had a stem cell transplant for acute lymphoblastic leukemia, so the T cells may come from the graft donor.

This clonotype has a count of ten or more. The chain uses TRBV4-2 and TRBJ2-5; D gene ambiguous. CDR1 is LGHNA, CDR2 YNFKEQ, per germline. V dropped 8 bases and J dropped 1 base, with 17 bases sitting between them. This CDR3 contains 15 residues. The CDR3 DNA reads TGTGCCAGCGCCCTTTTCTTAGGCTCCCAAGAGACCCAGTACTTC. Translated, it gives CASALFLGSQETQYF.

This clonotype has a count of ten or more. The chain recombines TRBV6-1 with TRBJ1-4, with D possibly matching TRBD1 (5 bases). Germline V lookup: CDR1 MNHNS, CDR2 SASEGT. V gave up 8 bases and J gave up 4 bases, with 14 bases separating them. The CDR3 is made up of 14 amino acids. The DNA of the CDR3 is TGTGCCAGCGGCTCAGGGTCTGGTAATGAAAAACTGTTTTTT. Protein product: CASGSGSGNEKLFF.

This clonotype was picked up many times. This chain connects TRBV7-2 to TRBJ2-7; TRBD1 matches at 8 bases. Trimming removed 5 bases from V and 0 bases from J; junction bases left unmatched: 12. The CDR3 is 17 residues long. Per germline, CDR1 SGHTA and CDR2 FQGNSA. The CDR3 region is CASSRLQGAQSSYEQYF. CDR3 DNA sequence: TGTGCCAGCAGCCGACTTCAGGGGGCTCAAAGCTCCTACGAGCAGTACTTC. The full variable domain, its missing parts supplied by reference TRBV7-2 and TRBJ2-7, is GAGVSQSPSNKVTEKGKDVELRCDPISGHTALYWYRQSLGQGLEFLIYFQGNSAPDKSGLPSDRFSAERTGGSVSTLTIQRTQQEDSAVYLCASSRLQGAQSSYEQYFGPGTRLTVT.

This clonotype was detected many times. The CDR3 region has the DNA TGTGCCAGCAGCCCCCCCGGGACAGGGCACTACGAGCAGTACTTC. It is translated as CASSPPGTGHYEQYF. The chain recombines TRBV21-1 with TRBJ2-7; the table gives TRBD1 as D, unverified against the DNA. TRBV21-1 is a pseudogene. The CDR3 extends over 15 amino acids.

This clonotype was counted many times. The CDR3 protein is CASKNSGSGMGGELFF. The CDR3, as DNA: TGTGCCAGCAAGAACTCCGGTAGCGGGATGGGCGGGGAGCTGTTTTTT. V and J are TRBV2 and TRBJ2-2; the match to TRBD2 covers 8 bases. The CDR3 runs 16 residues. V was clipped by 7 bases and J by 7 bases; unmatched bases: 14. Germline V gene data show CDR1 as SNHLY and CDR2 as FYNNEI.

This clonotype appeared many times. V usage is TRBV10-3 and J usage is TRBJ1-6; D is undetermined. The V and J ends lost 2 bases and 10 bases respectively, with 9 bases between them. Germline loops: CDR1 ENHRY, CDR2 SYGVKD. The CDR3 spans 13 residues. The chain's CDR3 is CAISERERSPLHF. The DNA of the CDR3 is TGTGCCATCAGTGAGAGGGAAAGGTCACCCCTCCACTTT.

About this clonotype itself: A read error is possible here, since a much larger clone lies one base away. This rearrangement joins TRBV3-1 to TRBJ2-5, with 8 bases matching TRBD1. The CDR3 spans 17 residues. V was clipped by 3 bases and J by 1 base; unmatched bases: 10. The V gene's germline CDR1 is LGHDT and CDR2 YNNKEL (reference sequence). CDR3 region: CASSQAGGTGGQETQYF. The DNA of the CDR3 is TGTGCCAGCAGCCAGGCTGGCGGGACAGGTGGCCAAGAGACCCAGTACTTC.

This clonotype was observed many times. The gene calls are TRBV6-1 and TRBJ1-6, with D maybe TRBD1 (5 bases). V shed 8 bases and J shed 5 bases, with 13 bases lying between them. Germline lookup yields CDR1 MNHNS and CDR2 SASEGT. The CDR3 consists of 14 residues. DNA of the CDR3: TGTGCCAGCGACTGGGACTTTGATAATTCACCCCTCCACTTT. This encodes CASDWDFDNSPLHF.

This clonotype was counted ten times or more. The chain joins TRBV4-3 to TRBJ1-6; D not resolved. V lost 0 bases, J lost 4 bases, and 16 bases lay in between. This CDR3 spans 18 amino acids. Germline CDR1 LGHNA, CDR2 YSLEER. CDR3 sequence (DNA): TGCGCCAGCAGCCAAGATAGGACGGAAGATGTTTATAATTCACCCCTCCACTTT. Translated, it gives CASSQDRTEDVYNSPLHF.

This clonotype occurred many times. The V and J genes are TRBV11-2 and TRBJ2-4, with TRBD1 as a possible D gene (5 bases). V was pared by 5 bases and J by 3 bases, with 17 bases between. This CDR3 is built from 16 residues. CDR1 is SGHAT and CDR2 is FQNNGV in the germline V gene. The CDR3 protein is CASSPNHGHGKNIQYF. The CDR3 nucleotides read TGTGCCAGCAGCCCTAACCATGGACATGGCAAAAACATTCAGTACTTC.

The rearrangement uses TRBV9 and TRBJ2-5; 8 nucleotides match TRBD1. Germline assignment: CDR1 SGDLS and CDR2 YYNGEE. The CDR3 covers 15 residues. V was pared by 1 base and J by 4 bases, with 6 bases of the junction left unmatched. CDR3 sequence reads: CASSVTPGTGETQYF. For the CDR3, the DNA is TGTGCCAGCAGCGTAACCCCGGGGACAGGAGAGACCCAGTACTTC.

This clonotype showed up many times. This chain uses TRBV2 with TRBJ2-1; D gene uncertain. Germline V lookup: CDR1 SNHLY, CDR2 FYNNEI. The CDR3 loop spans 14 amino acids. Between the trimmed V and J ends, which lost 6 bases and 3 bases, there was a span of 12 bases. The CDR3 bases are TGTGCCAGCAGAGCGCTCGAGAACTACAATGAGCAGTTCTTC. Translated: CASRALENYNEQFF.

In this sample, this clonotype turned up many times. The rearrangement uses TRBV5-1 and TRBJ2-2, with 10 positions matching TRBD2. The ends lost 4 bases at V and 0 bases at J; junction bases unmatched: 9. There are 18 residues in the CDR3. Germline assignment: CDR1 SGHRS and CDR2 YFSETQ. The CDR3 sequence is CASSPRTSGISNTGELFF. For the CDR3, the DNA is TGCGCCAGCAGCCCCCGAACTAGCGGGATATCGAACACCGGGGAGCTGTTTTTT.

This clonotype has a count of ten or more. This sequence joins TRBV11-1 and TRBJ2-7, with TRBD2 matching over 7 bases. Germline V gives CDR1 SGHAT, CDR2 FQDESV (reference sequence). The junction had 8 bases not matched to a gene; V was cut back by 3 bases and J by 6 bases. This CDR3 contains 14 residues. DNA for the CDR3: TGTGCCAGCAGCTTCTCAGGACTAGAAGGCGAGCAGTACTTC. Amino acids: CASSFSGLEGEQYF.

This clonotype was detected many times. The V call is TRBV28, the J call TRBJ2-7, with 7 bases aligning to TRBD1. Germline V gene data show CDR1 as MDHEN and CDR2 as SYDVKM. CDR3 length: 14 residues. Losses at the gene ends were 5 bases for V and 2 bases for J; bases not matched to a gene: 6. The CDR3 coding sequence is TGTGCCAGCAGTCTACAGGGGCGCCCCTACGAGCAGTACTTC. Translating gives CASSLQGRPYEQYF.

This clonotype was counted ten times or more. The V call is TRBV3-1, the J call TRBJ1-1, with D hard to call. The length of the CDR3 is 15 residues. Trimming removed 4 bases at V and 0 bases at J, with 12 bases between. Germline V gives CDR1 LGHDT, CDR2 YNNKEL (reference sequence). The chain's CDR3 is CASSPRTPLNTEAFF. CDR3 sequence (DNA): TGTGCCAGCAGCCCTCGGACCCCCCTGAACACTGAAGCTTTCTTT.

Comment on this clonotype: A read error may explain this, as a much larger clone is one base away. V usage is TRBV6-2 or TRBV6-3 and J usage is TRBJ2-2; perhaps TRBD2 as D (5 bases). The length of the CDR3 is 16 residues. CDR1 and CDR2 (germline): MNHEY, SVGEGT. V lost 4 bases, J lost 4 bases, and 16 bases lay in between. The CDR3 DNA sequence: TGTGCCAGCAGTTTGCCTGGAGTAGCGACCACCGGGGAGCTGTTTTTT. Protein: CASSLPGVATTGELFF.

This clonotype was found many times. The V gene is TRBV3-1, the J gene TRBJ2-5; a possible D gene is TRBD2 (6 bases). The germline V gene encodes CDR1 LGHDT and CDR2 YNNKEL (reference sequence). CDR3 length: 14 amino acids. Trimming shortened V by 4 bases and J by 4 bases, and 13 bases separated the two germline ends. In DNA, the CDR3 is TGTGCCAGCAGCCTCCGGCGGGATAGAGAGACCCAGTACTTC. Translating gives CASSLRRDRETQYF.

This clonotype was observed at least ten times. The rearrangement links TRBV10-3 to TRBJ2-7; 10 nucleotides match TRBD1. The junction had 7 bases not matched to a gene; V was cut back by 6 bases and J by 2 bases. CDR3 length: 15 residues. Germline V gene lookup returns CDR1 ENHRY and CDR2 SYGVKD. DNA of the CDR3: TGTGCCATCAGGCCGGGACAGGGGATGGCCTACGAGCAGTACTTC. Its translation: CAIRPGQGMAYEQYF.

This clonotype was seen a few times. The chain links TRBV6-5 to TRBJ2-7; 9 bases agree with TRBD1. There are 13 residues in the CDR3. CDR1 and CDR2 (germline): MNHEY, SVGAGI. Trimming removed 0 bases from V and 12 bases from J; junction bases left unmatched: 6. The CDR3 DNA sequence: TGTGCCAGCAGTTACTCTGGGACAGGGCTGTGGTACTTC. It translates to CASSYSGTGLWYF.

Many counts were recorded for this clonotype. This chain links TRBV11-2 with TRBJ2-1; 12 bases agree with TRBD2. The CDR3 is made up of 15 amino acids. The germline V gene has CDR1 SGHAT and CDR2 FQNNGV. The ends lost 7 bases at V and 5 bases at J; junction bases unmatched: 6. The CDR3 nucleotides are TGTGCCAGCACCCTGACTAGCGGGGGCCACAATGAGCAGTTCTTC. Residues: CASTLTSGGHNEQFF.

This clonotype appeared many times. V usage is TRBV10-3 and J usage is TRBJ1-1; D gene unclear. The CDR3 contains 13 residues. Trimming took 2 bases from V and 5 from J, leaving 9 bases between them. Germline-derived CDR1 and CDR2 are ENHRY and SYGVKD. The CDR3 bases are TGTGCCATCAGTGAGGGGAAAGCAACTGAAGCTTTCTTT. Encoded protein: CAISEGKATEAFF.

There are many counts of this clonotype. The chain joins TRBV20-1 to TRBJ2-5; 7 bases agree with TRBD2. With 5 bases clipped from V and 6 bases from J, the junction kept 15 bases outside the gene matches. CDR3 length equals 15 residues. CDR1 and CDR2 from the germline V gene are DFQATT and SNEGSKA (reference sequence). CDR3 sequence reads: CSAPPSGGASQTQYF. The CDR3 DNA sequence: TGCAGTGCTCCTCCTAGCGGAGGGGCATCGCAGACCCAGTACTTC.

This clonotype showed up many times. V and J are TRBV6-5 and TRBJ2-7; possible D gene TRBD2, 7 bases. The length of the CDR3 is 15 residues. Germline V gives CDR1 MNHEY, CDR2 SVGAGI. Between the trimmed V and J ends, which lost 0 bases and 4 bases, there was a span of 13 bases. CDR3 coding DNA: TGTGCCAGCAGTTACTCTCTAGGGGGGGCTTACGAGCAGTACTTC. It specifies CASSYSLGGAYEQYF.

This clonotype was counted between two and nine times. This chain links TRBV5-4 with TRBJ1-2; the D is unclear. The CDR3 is 14 residues long. Germline V gene lookup returns CDR1 SGHNT and CDR2 YYREEE (reference sequence). V shed 4 bases and J shed 5 bases, with 15 bases lying between them. In nucleotides, the CDR3 is TGTGCCAGCAGCCCCTCAGGAGGGCTGTATGGCTACACCTTC. Protein: CASSPSGGLYGYTF.

This clonotype occurred many times. This chain connects TRBV7-2 to TRBJ1-2; the D gene is possibly TRBD1 (5 bases). The CDR3 has 12 amino acids. V was shortened by 0 bases and J by 7 bases, with 6 bases between the two germline ends. The germline V gene has CDR1 SGHTA and CDR2 FQGNSA. The DNA of the CDR3 is TGTGCCAGCAGCTTAGCAGGGGTTGGCTACACCTTC. Translation gives CASSLAGVGYTF.